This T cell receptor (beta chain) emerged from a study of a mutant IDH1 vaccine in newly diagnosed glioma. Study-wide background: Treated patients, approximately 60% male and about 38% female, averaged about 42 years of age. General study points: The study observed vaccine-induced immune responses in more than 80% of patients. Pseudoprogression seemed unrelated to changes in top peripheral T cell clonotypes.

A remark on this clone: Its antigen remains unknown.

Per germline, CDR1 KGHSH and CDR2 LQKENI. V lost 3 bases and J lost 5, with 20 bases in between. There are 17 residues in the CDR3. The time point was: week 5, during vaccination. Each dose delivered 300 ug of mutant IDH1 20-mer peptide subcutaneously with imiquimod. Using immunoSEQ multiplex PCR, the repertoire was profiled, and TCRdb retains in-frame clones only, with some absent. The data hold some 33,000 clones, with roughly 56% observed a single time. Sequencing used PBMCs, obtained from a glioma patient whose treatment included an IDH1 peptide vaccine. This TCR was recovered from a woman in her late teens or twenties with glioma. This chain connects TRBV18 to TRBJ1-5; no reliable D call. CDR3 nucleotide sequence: TGTGCCAGCTCACCCTCCGGGCCTAATATAATGGATCAGCCCCAGCATTTT. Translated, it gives CASSPSGPNIMDQPQHF.